This T cell receptor beta chain was profiled in a study of tissue T cells after allogeneic stem cell transplantation. With 3 bases removed from V and 3 bases from J, the gap between germline ends came to 2 bases. The V gene's germline CDR1 is NNHNN and CDR2 SYGAGS (reference sequence). The CDR3 extends over 11 amino acids. Assay: immunoSEQ multiplex PCR; the TCRdb copy retains only in-frame clones and omits some. The table records a few thousand clones, approximately 64% of them present only once. Concerning this clone itself: Antigen unknown. Gene names and germline refer to mouse. The sequenced fragment ends 1 residue before the CDR3 boundary, so the rest is inferred from the germline J gene.

Whole-study findings and limits: Tissue-detected TCR repertoire was only partly captured by blood and spleen T cells. TCR repertoires tracked anatomic similarity, regardless of disease or transplant status.

The material sequenced was gut tissue. This receptor was taken from a female BALB/c mouse in good health. These mice share the MHC haplotype H2-d. This chain links TRBV13-2 with TRBJ2-5; D is ambiguous. The DNA read from the CDR3 is TGTGCCAGCGGTGGTCAAGACACCCAGTAC. Amino acid sequence: CASGGQDTQY. The whole CDR3 sequence reads CASGGQDTQYF.